The 9 T cell receptor beta chains in this list originate from one sample, sequenced in a study of T-cell reconstitution after alpha-beta-depleted transplantation in children. As it was prepared, the TCRbeta library received unique molecular identifiers. Using its own MiXCR run on the PCR reads, TCRdb lists one record per CDR3 protein. The table lists 83,000 or so distinct CDR3 sequences, roughly 8.8% of them singletons, with more than 6.5% in the top ten. Sequencing used PBMCs from the stem cell graft donor, obtained from the stem cell graft. These receptors were collected from a human donor who donated a stem cell graft to a child with congenital amegakaryocytic thrombocytopenia.

This clonotype was picked up many times. The genes are TRBV7-2 and TRBJ2-3, with D unresolved. V lost 4 bases to trimming and J lost 5 bases, with 4 bases between them. There are 11 residues in the CDR3. CDR1 is SGHTA and CDR2 is FQGNSA in the germline V gene. In nucleotides, the CDR3 is TGTGCCAGCAGCTGGGGAGATACGCAGTATTTT. The encoded protein is CASSWGDTQYF.

This clonotype occurred a few times. The rearrangement links TRBV4-2 to TRBJ2-1, with 7 positions matching TRBD2. This CDR3 has 16 amino acids. V dropped 1 base and J dropped 5; count of bases not matched to a gene: 8. Germline CDR1 reads LGHNA; CDR2 reads YNFKEQ. CDR3 sequence reads: CASSQGKRDIDNEQFF. The CDR3 DNA is TGTGCCAGCAGCCAAGGAAAGCGGGATATCGACAATGAGCAGTTCTTC.

This clonotype came up many times. V and J are TRBV5-1 and TRBJ2-6; D may correspond to TRBD1 or TRBD2 (5 bases each). Germline assignment: CDR1 SGHRS and CDR2 YFSETQ. This CDR3 is built from 18 residues. V was cut by 3 bases and J by 1 base, with 17 bases left in between. The CDR3 nucleotides read TGCGCCAGCAGCTGGGGACCGATGGAAAAGTCTGGGGCCAACGTCCTGACTTTC. It specifies CASSWGPMEKSGANVLTF. The full variable domain, in which reference TRBV5-1 and TRBJ2-6 provide the parts outside the CDR3, is KAGVTQTPRYLIKTRGQQVTLSCSPISGHRSVSWYQQTPGQGLQFLFEYFSETQRNKGNFPGRFSGRQFSNSRSEMNVSTLELGDSALYLCASSWGPMEKSGANVLTFGAGSRLTVL.

This clonotype was seen ten or more times. This chain links TRBV20-1 with TRBJ1-1; the D is unclear. The CDR3 loop spans 15 amino acids. Trimming pared 2 bases from V and 2 bases from J, leaving 15 bases between. In germline, CDR1 is DFQATT, CDR2 SNEGSKA (reference sequence). The CDR3 region has the DNA TGCAGTGCTAGAACCCACAGCGGGATAAACACTGAAGCTTTCTTT. It encodes CSARTHSGINTEAFF.

This clonotype was recorded many times. V gene TRBV4-1 combines with J gene TRBJ1-2, with D tentatively TRBD1 (5 bases). V shed 0 bases and J shed 4 bases, with 9 bases lying between them. Germline CDR1 is MGHRA and CDR2 is YSYEKL. The CDR3 consists of 14 residues. CDR3 DNA sequence: TGCGCCAGCAGCCAAGATTCGGGGGTCTATGGCTACACCTTC. Encoded protein: CASSQDSGVYGYTF.

There are many counts of this clonotype. The chain is built from TRBV29-1 and TRBJ2-5; the match to TRBD1 covers 7 bases. CDR1 is SQVTM and CDR2 is ANQGSEA in the germline V gene. This CDR3 region has 15 residues. The trim removed 7 bases at V and 0 bases at J, leaving 11 bases unmatched. In nucleotides, the CDR3 is TGCAGCGGTGGAGCCAGACAGGGACACCAAGAGACCCAGTACTTC. This codes for CSGGARQGHQETQYF.

This rearrangement joins TRBV5-2 to TRBJ2-1; TRBD1, the table's D call, lacks a check against the DNA. TRBV5-2 is a documented pseudogene. This CDR3 is 13 amino acids long. The CDR3, as DNA: TGTGCCAGGGGCCCGGGGGGGGACAATGAGCAGTTCTTC. It translates to CARGPGGDNEQFF.

This clonotype was seen at least ten times. The chain uses TRBV19 and TRBJ1-2; no definite D call. The CDR3 length is 14 residues. V lost 4 bases to trimming and J lost 0 bases, with 9 bases between them. Germline CDR1 reads LNHDA; CDR2 reads SQIVND (reference sequence). The CDR3 DNA is TGTGCCAGTAGTAGCAGCCGAGCTAACTATGGCTACACCTTC. It encodes CASSSSRANYGYTF.

This chain connects TRBV3-1 to TRBJ2-3, with D possibly being TRBD1 or TRBD2 (5 bases each). The CDR3 is made up of 15 amino acids. The V gene lost 3 bases and the J gene lost 4 bases, with 14 bases spanning the gap. The germline V gene has CDR1 LGHDT and CDR2 YNNKEL (reference sequence). The CDR3 reads CASSHGGRVADTQYF. The CDR3 region has the DNA TGTGCCAGCAGCCATGGGGGAAGAGTCGCAGATACGCAGTATTTT.